Shown below are 18 T cell receptor beta chains from a single sample sequenced in a study of T cells in Graves' hyperthyroidism and ophthalmopathy. RNA transcripts served as the template for amplifying TCR beta CDR3 regions. Carried out on the TCR CDR3, a first-round RT-PCR used the HTBI primer set. From the multiplex PCR reads, TCRdb called clonotypes with MiXCR, one entry per CDR3 protein. The repertoire consists of nearly 600,000 distinct CDR3 sequences, with about 14% occurring once and the leading ten covering about 6.6%. Sequencing used blood. These receptors originate from a woman younger than 35 with Graves' ophthalmopathy.

J is TRBJ2-7 and V is TRBV12-3 or TRBV12-4, with no clear D. Trimming pared 3 bases from V and 2 bases from J, leaving 17 bases between. The CDR3 is 16 residues long. CDR3 in DNA: TGTGCCAGCAGTTTCATACCCGCCCTTCATCCCTACGAGCAGTACTTC. Its translation: CASSFIPALHPYEQYF.

This clonotype showed up many times. The chain carries TRBV11-2 and TRBJ1-1; D is perhaps TRBD1 (5 bases). The CDR3 contains 16 residues. Trimming removed 6 bases from V and 2 bases from J, with 19 bases in between. Germline V gene sequence: CDR1 SGHAT, CDR2 FQNNGV. CDR3 in DNA: TGTGCCAGCAGGCTCCCTTACAGGCATATTAACACTGAAGCTTTCTTT. It is translated as CASRLPYRHINTEAFF.

The V gene is TRBV5-4, the J gene TRBJ2-2, with TRBD2 matching 12 bases. CDR1 and CDR2 from the germline V gene are SGHNT and YYREEE (reference sequence). Trimming took 4 bases from V and 6 from J; bases not matched to a gene: 4. This CDR3 is built from 15 residues. CDR3: CASSQTSGRPGELFF. The CDR3, as DNA: TGTGCCAGCAGCCAGACTAGCGGGAGACCCGGGGAGCTGTTTTTT.

This clonotype was seen only a few times. The chain is built from TRBV4-1 and TRBJ1-2; perhaps TRBD1 as D (6 bases). The CDR3 spans 17 residues. From germline, CDR1 is MGHRA and CDR2 YSYEKL. V lost 4 bases to trimming and J lost 4 bases, with 22 bases between them. The CDR3 here is CASSLTGGQPGSYGYTF. The CDR3 bases are TGCGCCAGCAGCCTCACGGGGGGACAACCAGGGAGCTATGGCTACACCTTC.

This clonotype was observed many times. The rearrangement joins TRBV27 to TRBJ1-6; 11 positions agree with TRBD1. Germline lookup yields CDR1 MNHEY and CDR2 SMNVEV (reference sequence). This CDR3 is 15 amino acids long. The V and J ends lost 6 bases and 3 bases, in that order; junction bases with no gene match: 1. CDR3 residues: CASRDRGLYNSPLHF. In DNA form, the CDR3 reads TGTGCCAGCAGGGACAGGGGGCTCTATAATTCACCCCTCCACTTT.

This clonotype turned up a few times. V usage is TRBV7-2 and J usage is TRBJ2-5; 7 bases are a match to TRBD2. CDR3 length: 18 residues. The germline V gene encodes CDR1 SGHTA and CDR2 FQGNSA. The trim removed 0 bases at V and 1 base at J, leaving 11 bases unmatched. This CDR3 reads CASSLASWLAEVQETQYF. In DNA, the CDR3 is TGTGCCAGCAGCTTAGCGAGTTGGCTAGCGGAGGTCCAAGAGACCCAGTACTTC.

This clonotype was counted a few times. This chain joins TRBV6-1 and TRBJ1-6, with D hard to call. This CDR3 is built from 14 residues. Trimming took off 9 bases at V and 6 bases at J, with 15 bases between the two ends. Germline assignment: CDR1 MNHNS and CDR2 SASEGT. The CDR3 spells CASHIGRSNSPLHF. Here the CDR3 DNA reads TGTGCCAGTCACATTGGGAGAAGTAATTCACCCCTCCACTTT.

This clonotype occurred many times. This chain uses TRBV12-3 or TRBV12-4 with TRBJ1-2; D uncertain. V was pared by 3 bases and J by 14 bases, with 22 bases between. CDR3 length equals 14 residues. CDR3 in amino acids: CASSLSYRDGAVTF. CDR3 nucleotide sequence: TGTGCCAGCAGTTTGAGTTACCGGGATGGTGCTGTAACCTTC.

The rearrangement links TRBV6-2 or TRBV6-3 to TRBJ2-7; 11 bases match TRBD1. Germline V gives CDR1 MNHEY, CDR2 SVGEGT. Losses at the gene ends were 6 bases for V and 5 bases for J; bases not matched to a gene: 9. The CDR3 is 15 residues long. The CDR3 DNA is TGTGCCAGCAGCCCCCGGGACAGGGGGGCCGACGAGCAGTACTTC. Encoded protein: CASSPRDRGADEQYF.

This clonotype was observed at least ten times. The V and J genes are TRBV20-1 and TRBJ2-3; D may be TRBD2 (7 bases). With 4 bases removed from V and 2 bases from J, the gap between germline ends came to 16 bases. This CDR3 spans 15 amino acids. Germline CDR1 and CDR2: DFQATT and SNEGSKA (reference sequence). Written as DNA, the CDR3 is TGCAGTGCTACCGAGGGGGGGGGAGACACAGATACGCAGTATTTT. As protein: CSATEGGGDTDTQYF.

This clonotype was seen a few times. The chain couples TRBV6-2 or TRBV6-3 to TRBJ2-7; either TRBD1 or TRBD2 may supply D (5 bases each). The CDR3 is 13 residues long. The V gene lost 4 bases and the J gene lost 0 bases, with 7 bases spanning the gap. The germline V gene encodes CDR1 MNHEY and CDR2 SVGEGT. CDR3 bases: TGTGCCAGCAGTTGGGGGATCTCCTACGAGCAGTACTTC. The encoded protein is CASSWGISYEQYF.

At least ten counts were recorded for this clonotype. This chain connects TRBV7-8 to TRBJ2-1, with 9 bases lining up with TRBD1. V lost 5 bases, J lost 7 bases, and 9 bases stayed unmatched. Germline CDR1 reads SGHVS; CDR2 reads FQNEAQ. There are 15 residues in the CDR3. Here the CDR3 DNA reads TGTGCCAGCAGCCACGGGACAGGGAGTCTGAATGAGCAGTTCTTC. Protein sequence: CASSHGTGSLNEQFF.

The chain links TRBV4-3 to TRBJ2-1, with a weak D call TRBD1 (6 bases). This CDR3 has 15 residues. The V end lost 0 bases, the J end lost 2 bases, and 8 bases lay between the germline ends. The germline V gene encodes CDR1 LGHNA and CDR2 YSLEER. The CDR3 coding sequence is TGCGCCAGCAGCCAAGAACAGGGACCCTACAATGAGCAGTTCTTC. Its translation: CASSQEQGPYNEQFF.

This clonotype was seen a few times. The V gene is TRBV6-2 or TRBV6-3, the J gene TRBJ2-7; D possibly corresponds to TRBD2 (7 bases). CDR3 length: 14 amino acids. Germline CDR1 and CDR2: MNHEY and SVGEGT. Between the trimmed V and J ends, which lost 9 bases and 6 bases, there was a span of 21 bases. Written as DNA, the CDR3 is TGTGCCAGTCTCCCGGGGGGCGCGGAACGCGAGCAGTACTTC. Residues: CASLPGGAEREQYF.

At least ten counts were recorded for this clonotype. The chain combines TRBV4-2 with TRBJ1-1, with TRBD1 as a possible D gene (6 bases). In germline, CDR1 is LGHNA, CDR2 YNFKEQ. The V end was cut by 2 bases, the J end by 1 base, with 11 bases between. This CDR3 has 15 amino acids. The CDR3 spells CASSQLGQTNTEAFF. CDR3 DNA: TGTGCCAGCAGCCAACTCGGACAGACGAACACTGAAGCTTTCTTT.

This clonotype was counted a few times. The V and J genes are TRBV25-1 and TRBJ1-2; the D gene is possibly TRBD1 (6 bases). The germline CDR1 and CDR2 sequences are MGHDK and SYGVNS. With 1 base removed from V and 5 bases from J, the gap between germline ends came to 17 bases. This CDR3 contains 16 residues. This chain's CDR3 is CASSEFGGPDPYGYTF. The CDR3 DNA sequence: TGTGCCAGCAGTGAATTTGGGGGGCCGGATCCGTATGGCTACACCTTC.

This chain joins TRBV28 and TRBJ2-6, with D perhaps assigned TRBD1 or TRBD2 (6 bases each). CDR1 is MDHEN, CDR2 SYDVKM, per germline. V dropped 3 bases and J dropped 1 base, with 16 bases sitting between them. This CDR3 is 18 amino acids long. DNA for the CDR3: TGTGCCAGCAGTTTGTCGGAGGGCAGGGGTTCTGGGGCCAACGTCCTGACTTTC. It is translated as CASSLSEGRGSGANVLTF.

With regard to this clonotype: This clone may be a read error of a much larger clone one base away. J is TRBJ2-3 and V is TRBV28; 8 nucleotides match TRBD1. Trimming removed 4 bases from V and 3 bases from J; junction bases left unmatched: 15. The CDR3 is 18 residues long. Germline CDR1 is MDHEN and CDR2 is SYDVKM. The CDR3 DNA is TGTGCCAGCAGTTCCTCCAGCTGGGTGCAGGGGGCTACAGATACGCAGTATTTT. It codes for CASSSSSWVQGATDTQYF.